The 5 T cell receptor beta chains below come from one sample, sequenced in a study of glioma-infiltrating T cells after dendritic cell vaccination. Time point defined: after dendritic cell vaccination, including at tumor progression/relapse. Repertoires were generated with immunoSEQ multiplex PCR, while TCRdb's copy carries only in-frame clones and drops some. The sample records 100,000 or so clones, almost 90% being singletons. This material consisted of blood, taken after dendritic cell vaccination. These receptors all stem from a human donor with glioblastoma.

The chain uses TRBV21-1 and TRBJ2-5; the table's TRBD2 call for D was not verified on the DNA. TRBV21-1 corresponds to a pseudogene. CDR3 length: 14 amino acids. Here the CDR3 reads CASSNGRVGKTQYF. CDR3 sequence (DNA): TGTGCCAGCAGCAACGGTAGAGTCGGGAAGACCCAGTACTTC.

CDR3 nucleotides: TGCAGCGCCGCCGGGACTGGCTCCTACAATGAGCAGTTCTTC. Amino acids: CSAAGTGSYNEQFF. This chain uses TRBV29-1 with TRBJ2-1; perhaps TRBD2 as D (6 bases). Trimming stripped 7 bases from V and 0 bases from J, with 13 bases between. Germline V gene sequence: CDR1 SQVTM, CDR2 ANQGSEA. This CDR3 is 14 amino acids long.

The chain links TRBV19 to TRBJ2-3; 9 positions match TRBD2. After removal of 5 bases from V and 2 bases from J, the junction contained 8 bases not matched to a gene. The CDR3 is 16 amino acids. Germline CDR1 LNHDA, CDR2 SQIVND (reference sequence). The DNA of the CDR3 is TGTGCCAGTAGTGCGGGTAGCGGGGGTTCCACAGATACGCAGTATTTT. Translated: CASSAGSGGSTDTQYF.

The V gene is TRBV19, the J gene TRBJ2-7, with 11 bases identical to TRBD1. The CDR3 runs to 11 residues. The J segment lost 10 bases and the V segment lost 11 bases, leaving 7 bases of the junction unmatched. Germline CDR1 LNHDA, CDR2 SQIVND (reference sequence). As DNA, the CDR3 is TGTGCCTCCCGGGACAGGGGGGCCCAGTACTTC. Translated: CASRDRGAQYF.

This clone was counted only a few times. This chain joins TRBV6-1 and TRBJ2-5; D is perhaps TRBD2 (6 bases). Germline assignment: CDR1 MNHNS and CDR2 SASEGT. V was clipped by 1 base and J by 2 bases, with 11 bases between them. The CDR3 sequence is 15 residues long. In nucleotides, the CDR3 is TGTGCCAGCAGTGAAGGTTTCGCGGGGCAAGAGACCCAGTACTTC. Its translation: CASSEGFAGQETQYF.